Each of the 16 T cell receptor beta chains below was sequenced from the same sample in a study of cytotoxic CD8 clonotypes in ibrutinib-treated CLL. Data came from immunoSEQ multiplex PCR; TCRdb stores just in-frame clones and leaves some out. Of some 290,000 clones listed, roughly 79% are singletons. Sequencing used PBMCs, obtained before ibrutinib treatment. The source is a human donor with chronic lymphocytic leukemia.

V usage is TRBV20-1 and J usage is TRBJ2-3; D unresolved. Germline CDR1 DFQATT, CDR2 SNEGSKA (reference sequence). The CDR3 runs 11 residues. V dropped 5 bases and J dropped 2 bases, with 5 bases sitting between them. CDR3 in amino acids: CSAPSTDTQYF. CDR3 DNA: TGCAGTGCTCCCTCCACAGATACGCAGTATTTT.

V is TRBV30 and J is TRBJ1-2; D possibly corresponds to TRBD1 (5 bases). Trimming removed 8 bases from V and 4 bases from J, with 17 bases in between. In germline, CDR1 is GTSNPN, CDR2 SVGIG (reference sequence). The CDR3 loop spans 13 amino acids. The CDR3 DNA sequence: TGTGCCCTGACCCGGGACCGACCCTATGGCTACACCTTC. This codes for CALTRDRPYGYTF.

The rearrangement links TRBV27 to TRBJ2-1; D is possibly TRBD2 (5 bases). The V gene's germline CDR1 is MNHEY and CDR2 SMNVEV (reference sequence). With 5 bases removed from V and 0 bases from J, the gap between germline ends came to 17 bases. The CDR3 length is 17 residues. The CDR3 here is CASSTPGSASSYNEQFF. Written as DNA, the CDR3 is TGTGCCAGCAGTACCCCTGGTAGCGCTAGCTCCTACAATGAGCAGTTCTTC.

This chain uses TRBV5-1 with TRBJ2-3; D is unresolved. V shed 2 bases and J shed 4 bases, with 5 bases lying between them. Germline CDR1 is SGHRS and CDR2 is YFSETQ. This CDR3 has 12 amino acids. CDR3 DNA sequence: TGCGCCAGCAGCTTTGCAGCAGATACGCAGTATTTT. The encoded protein is CASSFAADTQYF.

The rearrangement uses TRBV7-8 and TRBJ1-4; 9 bases map to TRBD1. V was clipped by 1 base and J by 8 bases; unmatched bases: 11. The CDR3 length is 17 residues. Germline CDR1 SGHVS, CDR2 FQNEAQ. In DNA form, the CDR3 reads TGTGCCAGCAGCTTAGGAGGGGACAGGGTCCAAAAGGAAAAACTGTTTTTT. Translating it yields CASSLGGDRVQKEKLFF.

This chain connects TRBV28 to TRBJ1-2, with D possibly being TRBD1 (6 bases). From germline, CDR1 is MDHEN and CDR2 SYDVKM. Trimming left V 5 bases short and J 0 bases short, with 19 bases between. CDR3 length: 17 amino acids. The CDR3 here is CASSPSSLDSPNYGYTF. The CDR3 DNA is TGTGCCAGCAGTCCCTCTTCCCTGGACAGCCCTAACTATGGCTACACCTTC.

The sample holds a few counts of this clone. The rearrangement links TRBV6-6 to TRBJ1-4; D perhaps matches TRBD1 (5 bases). Germline assignment: CDR1 MNHNY and CDR2 SVGAGI (reference sequence). The CDR3 length is 14 residues. Deletions cut 2 bases from V and 7 bases from J, with 11 bases between. CDR3 bases: TGTGCCAGCAGTTACCCCAGCAGGGCTGAAAAACTGTTTTTT. This sequence encodes CASSYPSRAEKLFF.

The V gene is TRBV28, the J gene TRBJ2-2; no definite D call. The V end was cut by 6 bases, the J end by 0 bases, with 8 bases between. CDR1 MDHEN and CDR2 SYDVKM come from the germline V gene. The length of the CDR3 is 14 residues. Here the CDR3 reads CASSYGPNTGELFF. The CDR3 DNA is TGTGCCAGCAGCTACGGTCCGAACACCGGGGAGCTGTTTTTT.

J is TRBJ2-7 and V is TRBV15; weak D call: TRBD1 (6 bases). V lost 5 bases, J lost 2 bases, and 16 bases lay in between. CDR3 length: 15 amino acids. Germline values: CDR1 LNHNV, CDR2 YYDKDF (reference sequence). CDR3 in DNA: TGTGCCACCAGCCAACGGGACACTGGGCCCTACGAGCAGTACTTC. It specifies CATSQRDTGPYEQYF.

This chain uses TRBV2 with TRBJ1-1, with 9 bases that match TRBD1. Germline-derived CDR1 and CDR2 are SNHLY and FYNNEI. The CDR3 spans 14 residues. J was trimmed by 4 bases and V by 5 bases; bases with no gene match: 5. The CDR3 is CASSQQGAGTEAFF. CDR3 coding DNA: TGTGCCAGCAGTCAACAGGGGGCCGGCACTGAAGCTTTCTTT.

This CDR3 is CASSLVQGETGELFF. The CDR3 coding sequence is TGTGCCAGCTCACTGGTACAGGGCGAGACCGGGGAGCTGTTTTTT. The rearrangement uses TRBV18 and TRBJ2-2, with a weak D call TRBD1 (6 bases). There are 15 residues in the CDR3. CDR1 and CDR2 from the germline V gene are KGHSH and LQKENI. V was pared by 4 bases and J by 5 bases, with 14 bases between.

This chain joins TRBV7-9 and TRBJ1-1; D gene unclear. The germline V gene encodes CDR1 SEHNR and CDR2 FQNEAQ (reference sequence). This CDR3 has 14 residues. Trimming cost V 5 bases and J 0 bases, with 10 bases left between them. DNA for the CDR3: TGTGCCAGCAGCCCGAGTTTCGTGAACACTGAAGCTTTCTTT. It codes for CASSPSFVNTEAFF.

The genes are TRBV27 and TRBJ2-7, with TRBD2 matching 7 bases. The junction had 12 bases not matched to a gene; V was cut back by 5 bases and J by 5 bases. CDR1 and CDR2 (germline): MNHEY, SMNVEV (reference sequence). This CDR3 has 15 amino acids. CDR3 sequence (DNA): TGTGCCAGCAGTCCCTGGGTAGCGGGCTGGAACGAGCAGTACTTC. Translation: CASSPWVAGWNEQYF.

This clone was observed a few times. CDR3: CASSQARVSLGDEQFF. CDR3 nucleotide sequence: TGTGCCAGCAGCCAAGCGCGGGTATCACTAGGCGATGAGCAGTTCTTC. The J gene is TRBJ2-1, the V gene TRBV4-2; D may be TRBD2 (5 bases). This CDR3 region has 16 residues. CDR1 and CDR2 (germline): LGHNA, YNFKEQ. Deletions cut 1 base from V and 8 bases from J, with 18 bases between.

This sequence joins TRBV5-4 and TRBJ1-2; no firm D call. Germline CDR1 and CDR2: SGHNT and YYREEE (reference sequence). Trimming left V 0 bases short and J 4 bases short, with 13 bases between. The CDR3 consists of 15 residues. The CDR3 reads CASSLAIGVGYGYTF. In nucleotides, the CDR3 is TGTGCCAGCAGCTTGGCTATCGGGGTAGGCTATGGCTACACCTTC.

V is TRBV30 and J is TRBJ1-1; no firm D call. There are 14 residues in the CDR3. Germline CDR1 reads GTSNPN; CDR2 reads SVGIG (reference sequence). With 0 bases removed from V and 6 bases from J, the gap between germline ends came to 14 bases. In nucleotides, the CDR3 is TGTGCCTGGAGTGTACTTCAGCTAAATCCTGAAGCTTTCTTT. Protein sequence: CAWSVLQLNPEAFF. The whole variable domain, remainder taken from reference TRBV30 and TRBJ1-1, is SQTIHQWPATLVQPVGSPLSLECTVEGTSNPNLYWYRQAAGRGLQLLFYSVGIGQISSEVPQNLSASRPQDRQFILSSKKLLLSDSGFYLCAWSVLQLNPEAFFGQGTRLTVV.